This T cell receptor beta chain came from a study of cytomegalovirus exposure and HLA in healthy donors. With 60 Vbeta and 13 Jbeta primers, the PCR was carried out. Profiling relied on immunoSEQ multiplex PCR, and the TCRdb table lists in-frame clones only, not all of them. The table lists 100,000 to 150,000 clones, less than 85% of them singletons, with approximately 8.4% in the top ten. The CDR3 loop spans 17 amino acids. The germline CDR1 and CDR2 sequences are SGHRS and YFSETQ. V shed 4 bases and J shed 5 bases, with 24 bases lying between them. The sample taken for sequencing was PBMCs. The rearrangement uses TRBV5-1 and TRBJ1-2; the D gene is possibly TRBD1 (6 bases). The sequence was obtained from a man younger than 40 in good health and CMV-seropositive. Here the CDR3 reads CASSIGQLRMDTYGYTF. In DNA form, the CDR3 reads TGCGCCAGCAGCATTGGACAGCTTCGAATGGATACTTATGGCTACACCTTC.